This entry lists 24 T cell receptor beta chains sequenced from one sample in a study of T cell repertoires in cytomegalovirus infection. TCRdb analysed the reads with MiXCR anew, one entry per CDR3 protein. The sample carries hundreds of thousands of distinct CDR3 sequences, 40% to 50% recorded once. The antigens these receptors bind are not known. This specimen was cultured PBMCs, taken from culture after CMV antigen stimulation. The receptor source for this set is a human donor in good health (CMV status not recorded). Some clones in this sample may be carry-over from other donors' samples.

This chain joins TRBV5-4 and TRBJ1-1; the match to TRBD1 covers 8 bases. CDR3 length equals 16 residues. J lost 2 bases, V lost 4 bases, and 10 bases had no gene match. Germline V gene sequence: CDR1 SGHNT, CDR2 YYREEE (reference sequence). CDR3 coding DNA: TGTGCCAGCAGCCCCGGACAGGGAAGGGGAAACACTGAAGCTTTCTTT. This codes for CASSPGQGRGNTEAFF.

V gene TRBV11-2 combines with J gene TRBJ1-5; D call uncertain. Germline lookup yields CDR1 SGHAT and CDR2 FQNNGV. This CDR3 region has 14 residues. V dropped 2 bases and J dropped 7 bases, with 12 bases sitting between them. The CDR3 region has the DNA TGTGCCAGCAGCTTATATGCCTCGGGCCAGCCCCAGCATTTT. It specifies CASSLYASGQPQHF.

This chain joins TRBV10-3 and TRBJ2-1; perhaps TRBD1 as D (6 bases). Germline CDR1 is ENHRY and CDR2 is SYGVKD. V was pared by 6 bases and J by 3 bases, with 12 bases between. The CDR3 is 14 amino acids. CDR3 amino acids: CAIRRDTFYNEQFF. CDR3 nucleotide sequence: TGTGCCATCAGACGGGACACTTTCTACAATGAGCAGTTCTTC.

The chain recombines TRBV28 with TRBJ2-4; no reliable D call. CDR3 length equals 15 residues. Trimming removed 2 bases at V and 4 bases at J, with 12 bases between. Germline V CDR1 and CDR2: MDHEN, SYDVKM. The CDR3 protein is CASSLPHPLKNIQYF. CDR3 DNA sequence: TGTGCCAGCAGTTTACCCCACCCCCTTAAAAACATTCAGTACTTC.

This chain connects TRBV4-1 to TRBJ1-1; TRBD1 matches 9 bases. CDR1 and CDR2 (germline): MGHRA, YSYEKL. With V trimmed by 3 bases and J by 6 bases, 8 bases remained unmatched. The CDR3 has 15 amino acids. For the CDR3, the DNA is TGCGCCAGCAGCCAGGGGTGGACAGGGGCCCCTGAAGCTTTCTTT. This encodes CASSQGWTGAPEAFF.

The chain joins TRBV6-2 or TRBV6-3 to TRBJ2-1, with D possibly TRBD2 on 6 matching bases. The CDR3 runs to 16 residues. The germline CDR1 and CDR2 sequences are MNHEY and SVGEGT. Trimming removed 7 bases at V and 0 bases at J, with 16 bases between. CDR3 in amino acids: CASTPGGSLSYNEQFF. CDR3 nucleotides: TGTGCCAGCACCCCCGGGGGAAGCCTCTCCTACAATGAGCAGTTCTTC.

The genes are TRBV7-9 and TRBJ1-2, with TRBD1 as a possible D gene (5 bases). The V end lost 5 bases, the J end lost 2 bases, and 21 bases lay between the germline ends. The CDR3 totals 17 residues. Germline V gene lookup returns CDR1 SEHNR and CDR2 FQNEAQ (reference sequence). The CDR3 nucleotides are TGTGCCAGCAGCGCCGATGGGGGGATGGGGGGGAACTATGGCTACACCTTC. Residues: CASSADGGMGGNYGYTF.

The chain carries TRBV10-3 and TRBJ1-1, with unresolved D. Germline loops: CDR1 ENHRY, CDR2 SYGVKD. This CDR3 has 15 amino acids. V was pared by 0 bases and J by 4 bases, with 12 bases between. The CDR3 nucleotides read TGTGCCATCAGTGAGTCAAGGGTTGAGGGCACTGAAGCTTTCTTT. Translation gives CAISESRVEGTEAFF.

V gene TRBV7-2 combines with J gene TRBJ2-7; D might be TRBD2 (5 bases). The CDR3 runs 15 residues. Germline CDR1 and CDR2: SGHTA and FQGNSA. V was clipped by 1 base and J by 7 bases, with 17 bases between them. In DNA, the CDR3 is TGTGCCAGCAGCTTAGAGGTGCCGGGATTAGGGGAGCAGTACTTC. Protein product: CASSLEVPGLGEQYF.

The chain couples TRBV4-1 to TRBJ1-1; D is perhaps TRBD1 (6 bases). Germline CDR1 MGHRA, CDR2 YSYEKL. CDR3 length: 15 amino acids. V lost 1 base, J lost 3 bases, and 12 bases lay in between. The CDR3 protein is CASSQGGRAYTEAFF. CDR3 in DNA: TGCGCCAGCAGCCAAGGGGGGCGAGCCTACACTGAAGCTTTCTTT.

This clonotype was found once. The chain couples TRBV4-3 to TRBJ2-3; maybe TRBD2 (6 bases). CDR1 is LGHNA, CDR2 YSLEER, per germline. The CDR3 is made up of 15 amino acids. V was trimmed by 0 bases and J by 8 bases, leaving 15 bases between them. This CDR3 is CASSQDSEGAGTQYF. CDR3 coding DNA: TGCGCCAGCAGCCAAGATAGCGAGGGAGCGGGTACGCAGTATTTT.

The sample holds a few counts of this clonotype. V gene TRBV4-3 combines with J gene TRBJ2-2, with 7 nucleotides matching TRBD2. Trimming cost V 5 bases and J 8 bases; bases outside gene matches: 11. The CDR3 consists of 15 residues. CDR1 and CDR2 from the germline V gene are LGHNA and YSLEER. CDR3 in DNA: TGCGCCAGCAGCTCTCTAGGCGGGAGACAGGGGGAGCTGTTTTTT. It specifies CASSSLGGRQGELFF.

This clonotype has more than one count but fewer than ten. The chain joins TRBV6-1 to TRBJ2-3, with D unresolved. The germline CDR1 and CDR2 sequences are MNHNS and SASEGT. The CDR3 spans 11 residues. V was shortened by 8 bases and J by 4 bases, with 7 bases between the two germline ends. The CDR3 reads CASQWADTQYF. The DNA of the CDR3 is TGTGCCAGCCAGTGGGCAGATACGCAGTATTTT.

The chain recombines TRBV27 with TRBJ2-2; TRBD2 matches 13 bases. CDR3 length: 15 amino acids. The V gene's germline CDR1 is MNHEY and CDR2 SMNVEV (reference sequence). V lost 2 bases and J lost 9; bases outside the gene matches: 3. CDR3 loop: CASSLLTSGRWELFF. DNA of the CDR3: TGTGCCAGCAGTTTACTGACTAGCGGGAGGTGGGAGCTGTTTTTT.

This clonotype was seen ten or more times. The rearrangement links TRBV7-2 to TRBJ1-2; D is ambiguous. This CDR3 is built from 16 residues. The ends were cut back, 3 bases at V and 2 bases at J, with 16 bases in the middle. Germline values: CDR1 SGHTA, CDR2 FQGNSA. CDR3 DNA sequence: TGTGCCAGCAGCTTTACCGAAAAAACGGGGAACTATGGCTACACCTTC. It codes for CASSFTEKTGNYGYTF.

The gene calls are TRBV11-3 and TRBJ2-3, with D perhaps matching TRBD1 (6 bases). Trimming took 3 bases from V and 3 from J, leaving 10 bases between them. The CDR3 runs 14 residues. Germline CDR1 reads SGHNT; CDR2 reads YENEEA. CDR3 region: CASSFNQGTDTQYF. CDR3 nucleotides: TGTGCCAGCAGCTTTAATCAGGGGACAGATACGCAGTATTTT.

The J gene is TRBJ1-4, the V gene TRBV5-1, with D perhaps matching TRBD1 (6 bases). The CDR3 runs 14 residues. Looked up from germline, CDR1 is SGHRS and CDR2 is YFSETQ. V lost 7 bases, J lost 7 bases, and 17 bases lay in between. For the CDR3, the DNA is TGCGCCAGCTCCCCCAGGGGTGATGCTGAAAAACTGTTTTTT. The encoded protein is CASSPRGDAEKLFF.

This clonotype showed up just a few times. V gene TRBV7-9 combines with J gene TRBJ2-5, with D possibly called TRBD1 or TRBD2 (6 bases each). CDR1 and CDR2 (germline): SEHNR, FQNEAQ (reference sequence). The CDR3 runs to 14 residues. The germline V and J ends were trimmed by 11 bases and 5 bases, with 21 bases remaining between them. The CDR3 DNA follows: TGTGCCCTCGGAGCGTGGGGGGCCCGGGAGACCCAGTACTTC. It specifies CALGAWGARETQYF. The variable domain in full, with the rest retrieved from reference TRBV7-9 and TRBJ2-5, is DTGVSQNPRHKITKRGQNVTFRCDPISEHNRLYWYRQTLGQGPEFLTYFQNEAQLEKSRLLSDRFSAERPKGSFSTLEIQRTEQGDSAMYLCALGAWGARETQYFGPGTRLLVL.

The J gene is TRBJ1-4, the V gene TRBV18; D ambiguous. The V end was cut by 3 bases, the J end by 0 bases, with 8 bases between. The CDR3 runs to 15 residues. Germline V gene sequence: CDR1 KGHSH, CDR2 LQKENI. CDR3 nucleotides: TGTGCCAGCTCACCCAGACTGACAACTAATGAAAAACTGTTTTTT. Its translation: CASSPRLTTNEKLFF.

This chain joins TRBV10-3 and TRBJ2-7; 9 bases agree with TRBD2. V lost 10 bases to trimming and J lost 2 bases; unmatched junction nucleotides: 6. Germline CDR1 is ENHRY and CDR2 is SYGVKD. The CDR3 is made up of 13 amino acids. CDR3 sequence (DNA): TGTGCCACGCGGACTAGCGAGACCTACGAGCAGTACTTC. Amino acid sequence: CATRTSETYEQYF.

The chain has TRBV19 and TRBJ2-1; the D gene could be TRBD1 or TRBD2 (6 bases each). Germline V gives CDR1 LNHDA, CDR2 SQIVND (reference sequence). Trimming cost V 3 bases and J 7 bases, with 25 bases left between them. CDR3 length equals 18 residues. The CDR3 is CASSMRVGGSGEDNEQFF. CDR3 sequence (DNA): TGTGCCAGTAGTATGCGGGTAGGGGGTTCGGGAGAAGATAATGAGCAGTTCTTC.

The CDR3 DNA reads TGTGCCAGCAGCCCAGGGTTCGGGAGGAGCTCCTACAATGAGCAGTTCTTC. Residues: CASSPGFGRSSYNEQFF. The gene calls are TRBV7-2 and TRBJ2-1, with 7 positions matching TRBD2. The germline gives CDR1 SGHTA, CDR2 FQGNSA. Unmatched junction bases numbered 10, after V lost 5 bases and J lost 0 bases. The CDR3 totals 17 residues.

V and J are TRBV12-3 or TRBV12-4 and TRBJ1-1; no definite D call. Trimming took 5 bases from V and 5 from J, leaving 9 bases between them. This CDR3 is 12 amino acids long. The CDR3 sequence is CASSRDWTEAFF. The CDR3 nucleotides read TGTGCCAGCAGTCGGGATTGGACTGAAGCTTTCTTT.

This clonotype has only a few counts. The chain carries TRBV7-2 and TRBJ2-2; D gene uncertain. The germline CDR1 and CDR2 sequences are SGHTA and FQGNSA. V lost 0 bases to trimming and J lost 7 bases, with 6 bases between them. The length of the CDR3 is 13 residues. This chain's CDR3 is CASSLAVYGELFF. As DNA, the CDR3 is TGTGCCAGCAGCTTAGCCGTTTACGGGGAGCTGTTTTTT.